Sequencing of this TCR beta chain was carried out in a study of CD8 T cells in ankylosing spondylitis. Study-wide points: From matched ankylosing spondylitis synovial fluid, disease-linked clones were reportedly recovered at significantly enriched levels.

Trimming took off 2 bases at V and 5 bases at J, with 9 bases between the two ends. Germline V gene data show CDR1 as SGHVS and CDR2 as FNYEAQ. The CDR3 length is 13 residues. To note about this clonotype: Its antigen is undetermined.

Molecular-barcoded quantitative 5'-RACE produced these TCR beta libraries. TCRdb used MiXCR to reprocess the 5' RACE reads, holding one entry per CDR3 protein. The sample has about 36,000 distinct CDR3 sequences; 13% are singletons. The V gene is TRBV7-6, the J gene TRBJ1-1; D not certain. The specimen was synovial fluid, either unsorted or a sorted T cell fraction (not recorded which). The receptor comes from a male donor with ankylosing spondylitis. The CDR3 sequence: CASSLLRETEAFF. The CDR3 DNA is TGTGCCAGCAGCTTATTGAGGGAGACTGAAGCTTTCTTT.